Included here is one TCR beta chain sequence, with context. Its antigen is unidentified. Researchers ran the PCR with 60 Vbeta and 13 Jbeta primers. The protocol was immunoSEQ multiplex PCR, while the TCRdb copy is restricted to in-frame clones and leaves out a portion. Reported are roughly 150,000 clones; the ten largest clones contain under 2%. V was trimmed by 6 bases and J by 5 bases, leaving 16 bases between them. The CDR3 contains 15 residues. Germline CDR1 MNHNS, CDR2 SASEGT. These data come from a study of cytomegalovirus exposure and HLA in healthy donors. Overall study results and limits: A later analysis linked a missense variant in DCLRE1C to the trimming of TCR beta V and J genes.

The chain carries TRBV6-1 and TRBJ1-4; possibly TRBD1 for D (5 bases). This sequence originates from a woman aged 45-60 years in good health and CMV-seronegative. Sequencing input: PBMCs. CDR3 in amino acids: CASSETRVFNEKLFF. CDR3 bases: TGTGCCAGCAGCGAGACCAGGGTTTTCAATGAAAAACTGTTTTTT.